Below, 4 T cell receptor beta chains from the same sample are listed, as sequenced in a study of blood T cell repertoires in COVID-19. TCRdb keeps only in-frame clones here, not all; method: immunoSEQ multiplex PCR. The sample includes some 400,000 clones, around 87% of them seen just once. The sequenced material came from peripheral blood. Receptor source: a woman aged 60-70 years with COVID-19, enrolled during active disease.

About this clone: At the DNA level, this CDR3 is encoded by other sequences in the same sample as well. This chain connects TRBV4-1 to TRBJ1-5, with D unresolved. The CDR3 length is 14 residues. V lost 1 base and J 2 bases, leaving 6 bases between the germline ends. CDR1 is MGHRA, CDR2 YSYEKL, per germline. The CDR3 DNA is TGCGCCAGCAGCCAAGTGAGCGGCAATCAGCCCCAGCATTTT. Its protein product is CASSQVSGNQPQHF.

This clone was recorded once. The rearrangement links TRBV27 to TRBJ2-1; TRBD1 aligns across 7 bases. With 6 bases clipped from V and 5 bases from J, the junction kept 10 bases outside the gene matches. CDR3 length: 15 residues. The germline V gene has CDR1 MNHEY and CDR2 SMNVEV (reference sequence). CDR3: CASSVSGGWDNEQFF. The CDR3 region has the DNA TGTGCCAGCAGCGTTTCAGGGGGTTGGGACAATGAGCAGTTCTTC.

This chain joins TRBV5-4 and TRBJ1-2; TRBD1 agrees at 11 bases. CDR1 and CDR2 from the germline V gene are SGHNT and YYREEE (reference sequence). V shed 4 bases, J shed 8 bases, and the junction held 7 bases outside the gene matches. This CDR3 has 14 amino acids. The CDR3 here is CASSRDRGVLGYTF. For the CDR3, the DNA is TGTGCCAGCAGCCGGGACAGGGGGGTCTTGGGCTACACCTTC.

This clone was seen only a few times. The rearrangement uses TRBV11-2 and TRBJ2-6, with TRBD1 matching 8 bases. The V and J ends lost 7 bases and 0 bases, in that order; junction bases with no gene match: 8. The CDR3 sequence is 17 residues long. From germline, CDR1 is SGHAT and CDR2 FQNNGV. The CDR3 spells CASIDRGSSSGANVLTF. The CDR3 region has the DNA TGTGCCAGCATCGACAGGGGCTCTAGCTCTGGGGCCAACGTCCTGACTTTC.